Following are 29 T cell receptor beta chains from one sample sequenced in a study of metastatic and nonmetastatic thyroid tumors. TCRdb re-clonotyped the PCR reads via MiXCR. The sample includes about 7,400 clones, over 2.5% of them seen just once. Ahead of thyroid surgery, no patient had received treatment of any kind. The sequencing input was tumor tissue. The receptors originated from a female donor with papillary thyroid cancer or a benign thyroid nodule (not recorded which). Some clones in this sample may be carry-over from other donors' samples.

This clone has at least ten counts. The genes are TRBV2 and TRBJ2-2; D call uncertain. CDR1 and CDR2 from the germline V gene are SNHLY and FYNNEI. V was shortened by 6 bases and J by 6 bases, with 8 bases between the two germline ends. This CDR3 is 12 amino acids long. The CDR3 sequence is CASRVLPGELFF. In nucleotides, the CDR3 is TGTGCCAGCAGGGTCCTCCCCGGGGAGCTGTTTTTT.

This clone came up many times. The chain combines TRBV29-1 with TRBJ2-5; 11 bases are shared with TRBD1. CDR3 length equals 13 residues. Unmatched junction bases numbered 2, after V lost 4 bases and J lost 4 bases. Per germline, CDR1 SQVTM and CDR2 ANQGSEA. The CDR3 sequence is CSVVGQGGETQYF. The CDR3 nucleotides read TGCAGCGTTGTGGGACAGGGGGGAGAGACCCAGTACTTC.

By share of the sample, this clone is medium-sized (0.01 to 0.1%). The chain is built from TRBV12-3 or TRBV12-4 and TRBJ2-7; no clear D gene. The CDR3 consists of 13 residues. V lost 5 bases to trimming and J lost 7 bases, with 15 bases between them. This chain's CDR3 is CASSRLRPMEQYF. CDR3 sequence (DNA): TGTGCCAGCAGTCGCCTTAGGCCCATGGAGCAGTACTTC.

In its sample, this clone is medium-sized. This chain links TRBV20-1 with TRBJ2-7; D might be TRBD1 or TRBD2, each matching 5 bases. The CDR3 has 13 residues. Per the germline V gene, CDR1 is DFQATT and CDR2 is SNEGSKA (reference sequence). Between the trimmed V and J ends, which lost 5 bases and 2 bases, there was a span of 13 bases. CDR3 residues: CSALWGTPYEQYF. The CDR3 nucleotides read TGCAGTGCTCTGTGGGGGACGCCCTACGAGCAGTACTTC.

Many counts were recorded for this clone. A read error is possible here, since a much larger clone lies one base away. The chain couples TRBV9 to TRBJ2-3; unclear D gene. The end of the DNA fits TRBJ1-5 better, so the J call may be wrong. The CDR3 runs 15 residues. Germline CDR1 SGDLS, CDR2 YYNGEE. This chain's CDR3 is CASSSGITLTDTQHF. The DNA of the CDR3 is TGTGCCAGCAGTTCCGGGATTACACTCACAGATACGCAGCATTTT.

In its sample, this clone ranks as medium-sized. The chain joins TRBV6-4 to TRBJ2-2; TRBD2 aligns across 9 bases. The CDR3 runs 18 residues. The V gene's germline CDR1 is MRHNA and CDR2 SNTAGT. Trimming at V came to 0 bases and at J to 7 bases, leaving 12 bases not matched to a gene. CDR3 sequence (DNA): TGTGCCAGCAGTGACTCGACCTCGGGACTAGCCCGGGGCGGGGAGCTGTTTTTT. Translation gives CASSDSTSGLARGGELFF.

As to this clone: A single base separates this from a much larger clone, so it may be a read error. The same CDR3 also results from other DNA sequences found in this sample. This chain links TRBV11-2 with TRBJ2-1, with D perhaps matching TRBD2 (5 bases). The CDR3 has 15 amino acids. The germline V gene encodes CDR1 SGHAT and CDR2 FQNNGV. CDR3 amino acids: CASSRASGSYNEQFF. The CDR3 DNA is TGCGCCAGCAGCCGGGCGAGCGGCTCCTACAATGAGCAGTTCTTC.

This clone is medium-sized. Written as DNA, the CDR3 is TGTGCCAGCAGTTACTCTGCCCAAGTTGCAACTAATGAAAAACTGTTTTTT. It codes for CASSYSAQVATNEKLFF. The chain combines TRBV6-5 with TRBJ1-4; no reliable D call. The CDR3 covers 17 residues. V lost 0 bases to trimming and J lost 0 bases, with 11 bases between them. Germline-derived CDR1 and CDR2 are MNHEY and SVGAGI.

This clone was seen repeatedly, ten times or more. This CDR3 fails to terminate in the conserved phenylalanine or tryptophan, so it likely reflects a read error. This chain uses TRBV7-8 with TRBJ2-1; 11 nucleotides match TRBD2. Germline assignment: CDR1 SGHVS and CDR2 FQNEAQ. V shed 6 bases and J 6 bases; nucleotides not matched to a gene: 7. This CDR3 is 15 amino acids long. CDR3 coding DNA: TGTGCCAGCAGGACACTAGCGGGAGTATCCAATGAGCAGTTCGTC. Amino acid sequence: CASRTLAGVSNEQFV.

There are many counts of this clone. This may be a read error: a much more frequent sequence differs by one nucleotide. Because the CDR3 is missing its conserved closing phenylalanine or tryptophan, this is likely a read error. The chain links TRBV6-5 to TRBJ2-1; 10 positions match TRBD1. Trimming at V came to 5 bases and at J to 5 bases, leaving 6 bases not matched to a gene. The germline V gene encodes CDR1 MNHEY and CDR2 SVGAGI. This CDR3 has 15 amino acids. The CDR3 protein is CASSTGTGEDNEQFV. For the CDR3, the DNA is TGTGCCAGCAGTACCGGGACAGGGGAAGACAATGAGCAGTTCGTC.

This clone counts as medium-sized (0.01 to 0.1%). The chain is built from TRBV20-1 and TRBJ2-5; D is uncertain. CDR1 is DFQATT, CDR2 SNEGSKA, per germline (reference sequence). Between the trimmed V and J ends, which lost 3 bases and 1 base, there was a span of 12 bases. CDR3 length equals 14 residues. The CDR3 nucleotides read TGCAGTGCTAGTGGTCAGGAAGCCCAAGAGACCCAGTACTTC. This codes for CSASGQEAQETQYF.

Many counts were recorded for this clone. The J gene is TRBJ2-2, the V gene TRBV14; no clear D gene. The CDR3 runs to 15 residues. Germline V gives CDR1 SGHDN, CDR2 FVKESK. V lost 1 base and J 5 bases, leaving 11 bases between the germline ends. The CDR3 loop is CASSQARLGTGELFF. The DNA of the CDR3 is TGTGCCAGCAGCCAAGCGCGGCTGGGGACCGGGGAGCTGTTTTTT.

This clone was found many times. The chain carries TRBV20-1 and TRBJ2-5; no clear D gene. Germline CDR1 and CDR2: DFQATT and SNEGSKA (reference sequence). This CDR3 has 12 residues. V was shortened by 2 bases and J by 5 bases, with 9 bases between the two germline ends. Written as DNA, the CDR3 is TGCAGTGCTAGATTAGGGTTGGAGACCCAGTACTTC. Translation gives CSARLGLETQYF.

The table lists this clone with many counts. Likely a read error: the CDR3 ends without its conserved phenylalanine or tryptophan. The chain carries TRBV5-1 and TRBJ2-1; D might be TRBD2 (6 bases). Germline loops: CDR1 SGHRS, CDR2 YFSETQ. This CDR3 contains 14 residues. Trimming took off 4 bases at V and 4 bases at J, with 12 bases between the two ends. The CDR3 spells CASSQQTRYNEQFV. CDR3 nucleotides: TGCGCCAGCAGCCAACAGACTAGATACAATGAGCAGTTCGTC.

By its share, this clone is medium-sized (0.01 to 0.1%). The chain uses TRBV5-1 and TRBJ1-2; 9 positions match TRBD1. In germline, CDR1 is SGHRS, CDR2 YFSETQ. CDR3 length: 15 amino acids. The V segment lost 4 bases and the J segment 1 base; nucleotides outside the gene matches: 5. CDR3 nucleotides: TGCGCCAGCAGCATCGGGACAGGGTATAACTATGGCTACACCTTC. It is translated as CASSIGTGYNYGYTF.

In DNA form, the CDR3 reads TGTGCCACCGCCCCGACAGTGGGTTCACCCCTCCACTTT. Its protein is CATAPTVGSPLHF. The V call is TRBV7-2, the J call TRBJ1-6; possibly TRBD1 for D (5 bases). Germline V gene lookup returns CDR1 SGHTA and CDR2 FQGNSA. V was pared by 10 bases and J by 9 bases, with 16 bases between. This CDR3 has 13 amino acids.

This clone was seen at least ten times. V gene TRBV5-4 combines with J gene TRBJ2-7; 8 bases line up with TRBD1. V gave up 1 base and J gave up 6 bases; unmatched junction bases: 9. CDR1 and CDR2 (germline): SGHNT, YYREEE (reference sequence). This CDR3 is built from 15 residues. The chain's CDR3 is CASSLPRGPSGEQYF. DNA for the CDR3: TGTGCCAGCAGCTTGCCCAGGGGGCCGTCCGGCGAGCAGTACTTC.

This clone was counted at least ten times. This chain uses TRBV29-1 with TRBJ2-1; no reliable D call. This CDR3 is built from 12 residues. CDR1 is SQVTM and CDR2 is ANQGSEA in the germline V gene. V was shortened by 2 bases and J by 3 bases, with 5 bases between the two germline ends. This CDR3 is CSVELFYNEQFF. CDR3 nucleotides: TGCAGCGTTGAACTATTCTACAATGAGCAGTTCTTC.

This clone was seen at least ten times. The junction does not match germline at one end; this may be a read error. The V call is TRBV20-1, the J call TRBJ2-1; D may be TRBD1 or TRBD2 (7 bases each). Germline values: CDR1 DFQATT, CDR2 SNEGSKA (reference sequence). There are 16 residues in the CDR3. CDR3 coding DNA: TGCAGTGCTGGGGATAAGGCCAGGGGGGGCTACAATGAGCAGCTCTTC. Protein: CSAGDKARGGYNEQLF.

There are many counts of this clone. The V gene is TRBV28, the J gene TRBJ1-5, with a possible D match to TRBD1 (5 bases). The CDR3 runs 13 residues. Deletions cut 10 bases from V and 0 bases from J, with 10 bases between. Germline V gene data show CDR1 as MDHEN and CDR2 as SYDVKM. The CDR3 DNA is TGTGCCACCCGGGACTATAGCAATCAGCCCCAGCATTTT. Translating gives CATRDYSNQPQHF.

This clone was found many times. The chain recombines TRBV5-4 with TRBJ2-1, with 7 positions matching TRBD2. The V segment lost 2 bases and the J segment 4 bases; nucleotides outside the gene matches: 15. Germline V CDR1 and CDR2: SGHNT, YYREEE (reference sequence). This CDR3 has 18 residues. For the CDR3, the DNA is TGTGCCAGCAGCTTAAAATCCGGGACTACTCTTTTATACAATGAGCAGTTCTTC. It encodes CASSLKSGTTLLYNEQFF.

As to this clone: The CDR3 does not end in the conserved phenylalanine or tryptophan, so this is likely a read error. The DNA is omitted, as the CDR3 cannot be located on it reliably, and the CDR3 follows TCRdb's listing. The V gene is TRBV7-9, the J gene TRBJ1-6; the table names TRBD1, a call not compared with the DNA. The germline V gene has CDR1 SEHNR and CDR2 FQNEAQ (reference sequence). The CDR3 spans 10 amino acids, including both terminal residues. The CDR3 region is CASSLGRTGV.

In this sample, this clone turned up many times. The chain carries TRBV28 and TRBJ1-4; D unresolved. V gave up 6 bases and J gave up 1 base, with 9 bases separating them. The CDR3 is 14 residues long. Germline V gives CDR1 MDHEN, CDR2 SYDVKM. The CDR3 reads CASRNGGTNEKLFF. The CDR3 DNA reads as TGTGCCAGCAGGAACGGAGGAACTAATGAAAAACTGTTTTTT.

This clone was counted many times. This may come from a read error, since a much larger clone is one base off. The CDR3 end shows no conserved phenylalanine or tryptophan, and so a read error is likely. This chain uses TRBV12-3 or TRBV12-4 with TRBJ2-1, with TRBD1 identical over 7 bases. V lost 3 bases, J lost 5 bases, and 7 bases stayed unmatched. The CDR3 is 15 amino acids. CDR3: CASSFTGENNNEQFV. CDR3 DNA: TGTGCCAGCAGTTTTACAGGGGAGAACAACAATGAGCAGTTCGTC.

This clone was seen ten or more times. The chain links TRBV30 to TRBJ2-5, with D hard to call. Trimming removed 3 bases at V and 4 bases at J, with 12 bases between. CDR3 length: 13 residues. CDR1 and CDR2 from the germline V gene are GTSNPN and SVGIG (reference sequence). CDR3 sequence (DNA): TGTGCCTGGAGCATTGGGAATGGAGAGACCCAGTACTTC. Its protein is CAWSIGNGETQYF.

This clone was counted at least ten times. V gene TRBV7-2 combines with J gene TRBJ2-7; 10 positions agree with TRBD2. CDR1 and CDR2 from the germline V gene are SGHTA and FQGNSA. The CDR3 is made up of 16 amino acids. The trim removed 0 bases at V and 2 bases at J, leaving 4 bases unmatched. The CDR3 nucleotides are TGTGCCAGCAGCTTAGCGACTAGCGGGTTCCCCTACGAGCAGTACTTC. It encodes CASSLATSGFPYEQYF. The full variable domain, its missing parts supplied by reference TRBV7-2 and TRBJ2-7, is GAGVSQSPSNKVTEKGKDVELRCDPISGHTALYWYRQSLGQGLEFLIYFQGNSAPDKSGLPSDRFSAERTGGSVSTLTIQRTQQEDSAVYLCASSLATSGFPYEQYFGPGTRLTVT.

A note on this clone: Without the conserved terminal phenylalanine or tryptophan, this CDR3 likely stems from a read error. The rearrangement joins TRBV30 to TRBJ2-1; TRBD2 agrees at 16 bases. V was pared by 2 bases and J by 3 bases, with 13 bases of the junction left unmatched. Germline-derived CDR1 and CDR2 are GTSNPN and SVGIG (reference sequence). The CDR3 runs to 20 residues. This CDR3 is CAWSRVGTSGRVFHYNEQFV. In DNA, the CDR3 is TGTGCCTGGAGTAGAGTGGGGACTAGCGGGAGGGTATTCCACTACAATGAGCAGTTCGTC.

This clone was seen at least ten times. A much larger clone is a single base away; this may be a read error. J is TRBJ2-5 and V is TRBV9; TRBD2 agrees at 10 bases. CDR3 size: 16 residues. CDR1 SGDLS and CDR2 YYNGEE come from the germline V gene. CDR3 in amino acids: CASSVGAGGYQGTQYF. DNA for the CDR3: TGTGCCAGCAGCGTAGGAGCGGGAGGGTACCAAGGGACCCAGTACTTC.

This clone was picked up many times. This sequence joins TRBV20-1 and TRBJ2-5; D is ambiguous. The germline V gene has CDR1 DFQATT and CDR2 SNEGSKA (reference sequence). The CDR3 has 11 residues. V shed 0 bases and J shed 1 base, with 0 bases lying between them. The CDR3 is CSARDQETQYF. DNA of the CDR3: TGCAGTGCTAGAGACCAAGAGACCCAGTACTTC.